The present T cell receptor beta chain was sequenced within a study of T-cell reconstitution after alpha-beta-depleted transplantation in children. This clonotype turned up a few times. V lost 8 bases and J lost 2; bases outside the gene matches: 8. Germline V gene data show CDR1 as DFQATT and CDR2 as SNEGSKA (reference sequence). The CDR3 is made up of 14 amino acids. A library of TCRbeta sequences, prepared with unique molecular identifiers, was generated. Each CDR3 protein gets one entry after TCRdb re-called the PCR reads with MiXCR. The sample shows 150,000 to 200,000 distinct CDR3 sequences, approximately 14% of them seen only once.

This chain joins TRBV20-1 and TRBJ2-1; 8 bases line up with TRBD1. Sequenced here: PBMCs from the stem cell graft donor, sampled from the stem cell graft. The clonotype originates from a human donor who donated a stem cell graft to a child with acute lymphoblastic leukemia. CDR3 sequence: CSPLGQGAYNEQFF. CDR3 in DNA: TGCAGTCCCTTAGGACAGGGAGCCTACAATGAGCAGTTCTTC.